The 7 T cell receptor beta chains below all came from one sample that was sequenced in a study of technical replicates of blood from several donors (TCRdb year 2017). The library came from the immunoSEQ multiplex PCR assay. This immuneACCESS table, as held by TCRdb, lists in-frame sequences with V and J called but not all clones. Of the missing ones, under half trace to an unresolved V gene in checked studies; the others have no known cause. The sample has about 73,000 clones on record, over 90% of them singletons. Approximately 5% of the sample is taken by the ten largest. The material sequenced was PBMCs. Source of these receptors: a human donor in good health. Some clones in this sample may be carry-over from other donors' samples.

The chain has TRBV4-3 and TRBJ2-3; possibly TRBD1 for D (6 bases). Deletions cut 4 bases from V and 2 bases from J, with 16 bases between. The CDR3 consists of 16 residues. The germline CDR1 and CDR2 sequences are LGHNA and YSLEER. The DNA for the CDR3 is TGCGCCAGCAGCCCGGGGTTGGGGGCTACCACAGATACGCAGTATTTT. Encoded protein: CASSPGLGATTDTQYF.

The V gene is TRBV14, the J gene TRBJ2-2; TRBD1 might be the D (5 bases). This CDR3 is 15 amino acids long. The germline V and J ends were trimmed by 1 base and 5 bases, with 11 bases remaining between them. CDR1 and CDR2 from the germline V gene are SGHDN and FVKESK. CDR3 region: CASSQGDSLTGELFF. CDR3 DNA: TGTGCCAGCAGCCAAGGCGACAGCCTTACCGGGGAGCTGTTTTTT.

The V call is TRBV29-1, the J call TRBJ1-6; TRBD1 matches at 8 bases. Germline CDR1 is SQVTM and CDR2 is ANQGSEA. The V segment lost 6 bases and the J segment 9 bases; nucleotides outside the gene matches: 7. This CDR3 spans 13 amino acids. Here the CDR3 DNA reads TGCAGCGTAGGACAGGGTTTGGGTTCACCCCTCCACTTT. Its translation: CSVGQGLGSPLHF. Full variable domain (outside the CDR3, taken from reference TRBV29-1 and TRBJ1-6): SAVISQKPSRDICQRGTSLTIQCQVDSQVTMMFWYRQQPGQSLTLIATANQGSEATYESGFVIDKFPISRPNLTFSTLTVSNMSPEDSSIYLCSVGQGLGSPLHFGNGTRLTVT.

V usage is TRBV7-9 and J usage is TRBJ2-1; 10 bases are a match to TRBD2. Germline loops: CDR1 SEHNR, CDR2 FQNEAQ (reference sequence). V shed 5 bases and J 7 bases; nucleotides not matched to a gene: 8. The CDR3 is 15 residues long. In DNA, the CDR3 is TGTGCCAGCAGCCCTCTAGCGGGAGTTTTAAATGAGCAGTTCTTC. Its translation is CASSPLAGVLNEQFF. Full variable domain (missing parts from reference TRBV7-9 and TRBJ2-1): DTGVSQNPRHKITKRGQNVTFRCDPISEHNRLYWYRQTLGQGPEFLTYFQNEAQLEKSRLLSDRFSAERPKGSFSTLEIQRTEQGDSAMYLCASSPLAGVLNEQFFGPGTRLTVL.

The chain recombines TRBV7-9 with TRBJ1-2, with 7 bases lining up with TRBD1. J was trimmed by 7 bases and V by 2 bases; bases with no gene match: 10. Germline V gene data show CDR1 as SEHNR and CDR2 as FQNEAQ (reference sequence). The CDR3 has 15 amino acids. In nucleotides, the CDR3 is TGTGCCAGCAGCTTAATCGAGCAGGGGGTGAGTGGCTACACCTTC. Amino acid sequence: CASSLIEQGVSGYTF.

The rearrangement joins TRBV28 to TRBJ2-1; 8 bases fit TRBD2. The ends lost 6 bases at V and 7 bases at J; junction bases unmatched: 8. CDR3 length: 14 residues. Germline assignment: CDR1 MDHEN and CDR2 SYDVKM. In DNA form, the CDR3 reads TGTGCCAGCAGCCCAACCGGGAGGGTTAATGAGCAGTTCTTC. This gives the protein CASSPTGRVNEQFF.

The chain uses TRBV7-2 and TRBJ2-7, with D perhaps matching TRBD1 (5 bases). The length of the CDR3 is 15 residues. The germline V gene encodes CDR1 SGHTA and CDR2 FQGNSA. V was clipped by 6 bases and J by 6 bases, with 21 bases between them. The DNA of the CDR3 is TGTGCCAGCAGACCCCCAGGGTCAGGGATCGGCGAGCAGTACTTC. It yields the protein CASRPPGSGIGEQYF. Complete variable domain (other parts from reference TRBV7-2 and TRBJ2-7): GAGVSQSPSNKVTEKGKDVELRCDPISGHTALYWYRQSLGQGLEFLIYFQGNSAPDKSGLPSDRFSAERTGGSVSTLTIQRTQQEDSAVYLCASRPPGSGIGEQYFGPGTRLTVT.